This T cell receptor (beta chain) was sequenced for a study of radiation and T cells in renal cell carcinoma (dated by TCRdb to 2018 to 2020). With respect to the entire study: Samples came from a clinical trial, in which primary renal cell carcinomas received 15 Gy stereotactic body radiation therapy followed by nephrectomy 4 weeks later. In total, fewer than 55 samples, comprising 25 or so tumors and around 27 peripheral blood samples, were subjected to TCR beta sequencing. A total of approximately 3,800,000 unique CDR3 nucleotide sequences, encoding 2.5 million to 3 million unique CDR3 amino acid sequences, were found across all 55 or so samples.

The label giving this sample's time point can be read as: baseline pretreatment blood. Sample treatment or condition, as interpreted from the label and publication: 15 Gy SBRT to primary tumor, nephrectomy 4 weeks later. To follow tumor-enriched clonotypes, peripheral blood was collected serially from radiation-treated patients at baseline and again at 2 weeks and 4 weeks after SBRT. Every patient's renal cell carcinoma showed clear cell pathology. The QIAamp DNA Blood Mini Kit (Qiagen) was used to prepare genomic DNA for TCR sequencing. The analyses included only samples that passed all quality control checks. Notes on this clone: The clone's antigen remains unknown. Within one base of it there is no much larger clone, and no base qualities were kept.

General study outcomes and caveats: No pretreatment tumor biopsies were available, so the baseline intratumoral presence of clonotypes could not be determined. The single-armed trial design could not address effects of radiation dose or scheduling on the TCR repertoire. Tracking of blood repertoire dynamics stopped at approximately four weeks after treatment, with no follow-up past that point. In blood, the top tumor clonotypes increased between baseline and 2 weeks post-radiation and then shrank by 4 weeks, which suggests that tumor-resident clones expanded only transiently.

The immunoSEQ kit was used, according to the manufacturer's recommendations, to generate TCR beta libraries from genomic DNA. Library preparation used a first multiplex PCR with proprietary primers, then a second PCR adding unique barcodes, with bead cleanups after each round. Each sample batch included a kit-provided positive control reaction and a negative control reaction. The final libraries were assessed on an Agilent 4200 TapeStation D1000 ScreenTape, pooled by volume, and quantified by qPCR. Sequencing ran on an Illumina NextSeq500 with a MidOutput 150-cycle cartridge, using 156 Read1 and 15 Index1 cycles with kit custom primers. The pooled library was loaded at 0.8 to 1 pM, with an approximately 21% PhiX control spiked in. The source study handled its data this way. Vendor-processed data were analyzed in R, with a clonotype defined as all T cells sharing the same CDR3 nucleotide sequence. In the clone abundance analyses, frequencies in each sample were normalized to that sample's 10,000 most abundant clones. Public T cell clones, which averaged fewer than five per sample, were excluded before analysis. Tumor-enriched and baseline blood-enriched clonotypes were defined by at least a 32-fold difference in abundance between compartments. A beta-binomial differential abundance model was used to identify clonotypes that were expanded or contracted between blood time points. Tumor-blood repertoire similarity was measured with the Baroni-Urbani and Buser coefficient, and groups were compared using two-tailed Wilcoxon tests in R. The table comes from immuneACCESS by way of TCRdb, which keeps in-frame sequences with V and J called. Part of the clones is missing from these tables; in studies checked, under half for an unresolved V gene and the rest for unknown reasons. V and J calls and clone size are copied from that table; D and trimming were computed from the DNA. This sample comprises about 150,000 clones, less than 90% of them detected only once. The ten biggest clones cover around 4% of the sample.

Trimming accounts for 3 bases at V and 7 bases at J, while the number of junction bases matched to no gene is 9. The CDR3 goes from the cysteine to the phenylalanine over 15 residues. Only the CDR3 DNA stays, 45 bases, in frame from base 1. CDR1 and CDR2, looked up from the germline V gene (reference sequence), are LNHDA and SQIVND. The receptor's source is a woman in her 70s with renal cell carcinoma. The material sequenced was blood, taken from a patient whose treatment included radiotherapy and nephrectomy. Recombination linked TRBV19 to TRBJ1-3, with TRBD1 identical over 7 junction bases. The nucleotide sequence reads as follows: TGTGCCAGTAGTATGGGGACAGATGACCGGAACACCATATATTTT. The translation is CASSMGTDDRNTIYF. Full variable domain (CDR3 extended with the reference TRBV19 and TRBJ1-3 proteins): DGGITQSPKYLFRKEGQNVTLSCEQNLNHDAMYWYRQDPGQGLRLIYYSQIVNDFQKGDIAEGYSVSREKKESFPLTVTSAQKNPTAFYLCASSMGTDDRNTIYFGEGSWLTVV.